This T cell receptor (beta chain) was identified during a study of naive and memory T cell subsets. The CDR3 loop spans 13 amino acids. Trimming shortened V by 3 bases and J by 1 base, and 6 bases separated the two germline ends. Germline values: CDR1 SGHTA, CDR2 FQGNSA. Cells stained for CD3, CD4, CD8, CD45RA and CD27 were sorted into four subsets. Both TRBC1 and TRBC2 were covered by a beta constant-region primer of two equimolar oligonucleotides. TCRdb itself ran the UMI-ligation and nested PCR reads through MiXCR, one entry per CDR3 protein. The sample holds approximately 82,000 distinct CDR3 sequences, 7% to 8% seen once. Overall study findings and caveats: Over 85% of naive TCR sequences appeared only once after error correction, unlike memory subsets. From naive to CM, EM and EMRA, diversity decreased and Gini increased. The power law exponent of TCR abundance differed between naive and memory cells.

To note about this clonotype: The antigen remains unidentified.

The chain joins TRBV7-2 to TRBJ1-1; D remains ambiguous. The source material was central memory CD4+ T cells from blood. This clonotype originated in a human donor in good health. This CDR3 reads CASSFDQNTEAFF. In nucleotides, the CDR3 is TGTGCCAGCAGCTTCGACCAGAACACTGAAGCTTTCTTT.